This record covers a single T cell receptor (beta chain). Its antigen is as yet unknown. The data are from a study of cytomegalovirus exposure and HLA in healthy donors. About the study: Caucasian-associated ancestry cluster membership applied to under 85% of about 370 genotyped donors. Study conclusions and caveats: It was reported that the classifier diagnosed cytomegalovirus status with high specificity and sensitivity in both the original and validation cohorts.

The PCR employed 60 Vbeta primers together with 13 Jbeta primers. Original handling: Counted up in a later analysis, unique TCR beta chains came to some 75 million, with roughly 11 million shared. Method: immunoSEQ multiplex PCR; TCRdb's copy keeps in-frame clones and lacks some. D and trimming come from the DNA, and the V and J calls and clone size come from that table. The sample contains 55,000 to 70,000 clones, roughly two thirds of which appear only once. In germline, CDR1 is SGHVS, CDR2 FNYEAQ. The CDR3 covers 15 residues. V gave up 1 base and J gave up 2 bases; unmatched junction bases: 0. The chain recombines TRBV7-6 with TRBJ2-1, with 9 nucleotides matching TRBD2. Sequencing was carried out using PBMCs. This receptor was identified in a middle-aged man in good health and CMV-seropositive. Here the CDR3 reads CASSLGGRAYNEQFF. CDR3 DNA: TGTGCCAGCAGCTTAGGCGGGAGGGCCTACAATGAGCAGTTCTTC.